Listed below are T cell receptor beta chains from one sample, sequenced in a study of CD8 T cells in Susac syndrome. MiXCR, applied by TCRdb to the immunoSEQ multiplex PCR reads, yields one record per CDR3 protein. The sample consists of 180,000 or so distinct CDR3 sequences, approximately 96% of them appearing once. Specimen: CD4+ T cells from PBMCs. The receptors here all came from a human donor in good health. Each CDR3 is given with its conserved first and last residue. Fields, in order: J gene, D gene, V gene, clone size, CDR3 protein, CDR3 DNA. The D gene is left open where the match is weak. Size tells how often a clone was seen (once, few, many) or the class of an expanded clone, and some rows leave it out.

J gene: TRBJ2-5; D gene: NA; V gene: TRBV29-1; clone size: NA; CDR3 protein: CSATTGTGPGETQYF; CDR3 DNA: TGCAGCGCTACGACGGGAACTGGACCTGGGGAGACCCAGTACTTC
J gene: TRBJ2-1; D gene: NA; V gene: TRBV7-2; clone size: NA; CDR3 protein: CASSRGLAGNNEQFF; CDR3 DNA: TGTGCCAGCAGCCGCGGACTCGCGGGGAACAATGAGCAGTTCTTC
J gene: TRBJ2-5; D gene: TRBD1; V gene: TRBV29-1; clone size: NA; CDR3 protein: CSGGGSTRETQYF; CDR3 DNA: TGCAGCGGAGGGGGCTCTACCAGGGAGACCCAGTACTTC
J gene: TRBJ1-1; D gene: NA; V gene: TRBV29-1; clone size: NA; CDR3 protein: CSANEGMHTEAFF; CDR3 DNA: TGCAGCGCGAACGAGGGCATGCACACTGAAGCTTTCTTT
J gene: TRBJ2-7; D gene: NA; V gene: TRBV7-2; clone size: NA; CDR3 protein: CASSSRGLSSYEQYF; CDR3 DNA: TGTGCCAGCAGCTCCCGGGGGCTTAGCTCCTACGAGCAGTACTTC
J gene: TRBJ1-1; D gene: TRBD1; V gene: TRBV9; clone size: NA; CDR3 protein: CASSPQGEGTEAFF; CDR3 DNA: TGTGCCAGCAGCCCCCAGGGGGAGGGCACTGAAGCTTTCTTT
J gene: TRBJ1-2; D gene: NA; V gene: TRBV28; clone size: once; CDR3 protein: CASSSQYGYTF; CDR3 DNA: TGTGCCAGCAGTTCCCAATATGGCTACACCTTC
J gene: TRBJ2-1; D gene: NA; V gene: TRBV24-1; clone size: once; CDR3 protein: CATSTNRAPNEQFF; CDR3 DNA: TGTGCCACCAGTACCAACAGGGCTCCCAATGAGCAGTTCTTC
J gene: TRBJ2-2; D gene: NA; V gene: TRBV24-1; clone size: NA; CDR3 protein: CATSVRGTTGELFF; CDR3 DNA: TGTGCCACCAGTGTCAGGGGAACCACCGGGGAGCTGTTTTTT
J gene: TRBJ1-1; D gene: NA; V gene: TRBV20-1; clone size: NA; CDR3 protein: CSARVNTRVNTEAFF; CDR3 DNA: TGCAGTGCTAGAGTCAATACTAGGGTGAACACTGAAGCTTTCTTT
J gene: TRBJ2-4; D gene: NA; V gene: TRBV21-1; clone size: NA; CDR3 protein: CASSKVTGRNIQYF; CDR3 DNA: TGTGCCAGCAGCAAAGTGACGGGAAGAAACATTCAGTACTTC
J gene: TRBJ1-1; D gene: NA; V gene: TRBV20-1; clone size: NA; CDR3 protein: CSARDGEWGEAFF; CDR3 DNA: TGCAGTGCTAGAGATGGGGAATGGGGAGAAGCTTTCTTT
J gene: TRBJ2-7; D gene: NA; V gene: TRBV27; clone size: NA; CDR3 protein: CASSLAQGGGHEQYF; CDR3 DNA: TGTGCCAGCAGTTTGGCCCAGGGCGGTGGCCACGAGCAGTACTTC
J gene: TRBJ2-5; D gene: TRBD2; V gene: TRBV20-1; clone size: NA; CDR3 protein: CSAGKTSGEETQYF; CDR3 DNA: TGCAGTGCTGGGAAGACTAGCGGGGAGGAGACCCAGTACTTC
J gene: TRBJ1-6; D gene: NA; V gene: TRBV7-2; clone size: NA; CDR3 protein: CASSYQNAPLHF; CDR3 DNA: TGTGCCAGCAGCTATCAGAACGCACCCCTCCACTTT
J gene: TRBJ1-5; D gene: NA; V gene: TRBV5-4; clone size: NA; CDR3 protein: CASSVGLLEGNQPQHF; CDR3 DNA: TGTGCCAGCAGCGTAGGACTCCTGGAGGGCAATCAGCCCCAGCATTTT
J gene: TRBJ1-5; D gene: NA; V gene: TRBV12-3/TRBV12-4; clone size: NA; CDR3 protein: CASTTGSNQPQHF; CDR3 DNA: TGTGCCAGCACCACAGGGTCCAATCAGCCCCAGCATTTT
J gene: TRBJ2-7; D gene: NA; V gene: TRBV2; clone size: NA; CDR3 protein: CASSDDGYEQYF; CDR3 DNA: TGTGCCAGCAGCGACGACGGCTACGAGCAGTACTTC
J gene: TRBJ1-6; D gene: TRBD1; V gene: TRBV5-1; clone size: once; CDR3 protein: CASSWGDREGSPLHF; CDR3 DNA: TGCGCCAGCAGCTGGGGGGACAGGGAAGGCTCACCCCTCCACTTT
J gene: TRBJ1-6; D gene: TRBD1; V gene: TRBV7-2; clone size: NA; CDR3 protein: CASSQQTGGSPLHF; CDR3 DNA: TGTGCCAGCAGCCAGCAGACAGGGGGGTCACCCCTCCACTTT
J gene: TRBJ2-5; D gene: NA; V gene: TRBV9; clone size: NA; CDR3 protein: CASSATPEVETQYF; CDR3 DNA: TGTGCCAGCAGCGCAACACCGGAGGTGGAGACCCAGTACTTC
J gene: TRBJ1-4; D gene: NA; V gene: TRBV3-1; clone size: NA; CDR3 protein: CASSQDQSSRGLFF; CDR3 DNA: TGTGCCAGCAGCCAAGATCAAAGTAGCCGGGGACTGTTTTTT
J gene: TRBJ2-7; D gene: NA; V gene: TRBV29-1; clone size: NA; CDR3 protein: CSVVYRSGYEQYF; CDR3 DNA: TGCAGCGTTGTCTACAGGAGCGGCTACGAGCAGTACTTC
J gene: TRBJ2-3; D gene: NA; V gene: TRBV30; clone size: NA; CDR3 protein: CAYEDKSTDTQYF; CDR3 DNA: TGTGCCTATGAGGACAAGAGCACAGATACGCAGTATTTT
J gene: TRBJ1-6; D gene: NA; V gene: TRBV24-1; clone size: NA; CDR3 protein: CATKGRALDSPLHF; CDR3 DNA: TGTGCCACCAAAGGACGGGCGCTTGATTCACCCCTCCACTTT
J gene: TRBJ2-7; D gene: NA; V gene: TRBV18; clone size: NA; CDR3 protein: CASSLSNVGTREQYF; CDR3 DNA: TGTGCCAGCTCACTCAGTAATGTGGGGACGCGTGAGCAGTACTTC
J gene: TRBJ2-7; D gene: NA; V gene: TRBV3-1; clone size: once; CDR3 protein: CASSQYRDPVEQYF; CDR3 DNA: TGTGCCAGCAGCCAATACCGGGACCCCGTCGAGCAGTACTTC
J gene: TRBJ2-1; D gene: NA; V gene: TRBV7-2; clone size: NA; CDR3 protein: CASSLQGHSINEQFF; CDR3 DNA: TGTGCCAGCAGCTTACAGGGCCATTCTATCAATGAGCAGTTCTTC
J gene: TRBJ2-5; D gene: TRBD2; V gene: TRBV5-1; clone size: NA; CDR3 protein: CASSLGTLTSGRETQYF; CDR3 DNA: TGCGCCAGCAGCTTGGGGACATTGACTAGCGGGAGAGAGACCCAGTACTTC
J gene: TRBJ2-4; D gene: NA; V gene: TRBV2; clone size: NA; CDR3 protein: CASSESPLAKNIQYF; CDR3 DNA: TGTGCCAGCAGTGAAAGTCCCCTAGCCAAAAACATTCAGTACTTC
J gene: TRBJ2-3; D gene: TRBD1; V gene: TRBV19; clone size: NA; CDR3 protein: CASSERQGGLDTQYF; CDR3 DNA: TGTGCCAGTAGTGAGAGACAGGGGGGCCTGGATACGCAGTATTTT
J gene: TRBJ2-5; D gene: NA; V gene: TRBV19; clone size: NA; CDR3 protein: CASNPGRWQETQYF; CDR3 DNA: TGTGCCAGTAATCCGGGCCGGTGGCAAGAGACCCAGTACTTC